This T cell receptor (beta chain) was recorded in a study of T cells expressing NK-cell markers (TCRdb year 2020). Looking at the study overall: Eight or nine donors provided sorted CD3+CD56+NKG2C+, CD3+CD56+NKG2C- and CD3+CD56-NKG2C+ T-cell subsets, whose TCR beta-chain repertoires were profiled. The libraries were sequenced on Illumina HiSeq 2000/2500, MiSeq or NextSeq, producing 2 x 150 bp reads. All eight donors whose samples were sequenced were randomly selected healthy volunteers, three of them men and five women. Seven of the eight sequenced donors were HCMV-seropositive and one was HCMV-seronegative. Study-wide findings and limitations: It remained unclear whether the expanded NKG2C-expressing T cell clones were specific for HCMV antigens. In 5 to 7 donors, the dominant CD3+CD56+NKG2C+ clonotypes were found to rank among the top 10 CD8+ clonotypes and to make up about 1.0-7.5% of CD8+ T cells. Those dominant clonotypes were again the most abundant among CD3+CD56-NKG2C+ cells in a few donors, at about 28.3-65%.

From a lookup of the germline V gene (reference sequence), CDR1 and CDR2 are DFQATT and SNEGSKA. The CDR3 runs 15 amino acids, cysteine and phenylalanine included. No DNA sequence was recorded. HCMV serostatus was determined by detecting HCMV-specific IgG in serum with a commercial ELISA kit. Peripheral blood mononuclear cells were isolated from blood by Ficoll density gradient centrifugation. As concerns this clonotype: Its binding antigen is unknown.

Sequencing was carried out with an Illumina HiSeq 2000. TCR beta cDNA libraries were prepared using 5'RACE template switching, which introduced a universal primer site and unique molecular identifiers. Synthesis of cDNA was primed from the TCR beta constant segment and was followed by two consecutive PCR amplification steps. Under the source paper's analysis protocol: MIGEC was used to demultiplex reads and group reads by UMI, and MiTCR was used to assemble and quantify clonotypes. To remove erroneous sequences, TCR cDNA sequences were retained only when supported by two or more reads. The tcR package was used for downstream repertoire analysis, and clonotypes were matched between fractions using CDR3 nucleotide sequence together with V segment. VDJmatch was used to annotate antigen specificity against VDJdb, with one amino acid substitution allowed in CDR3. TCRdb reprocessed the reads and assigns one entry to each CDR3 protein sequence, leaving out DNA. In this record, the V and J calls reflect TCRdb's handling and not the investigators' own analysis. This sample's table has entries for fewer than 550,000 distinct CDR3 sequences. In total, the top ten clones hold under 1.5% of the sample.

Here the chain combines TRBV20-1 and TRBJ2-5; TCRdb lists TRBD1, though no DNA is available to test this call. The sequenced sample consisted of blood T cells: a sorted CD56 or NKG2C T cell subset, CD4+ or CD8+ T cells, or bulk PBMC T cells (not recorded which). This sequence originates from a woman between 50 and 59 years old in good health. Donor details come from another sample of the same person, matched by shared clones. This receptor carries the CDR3 CSASNINRAKETQYF.